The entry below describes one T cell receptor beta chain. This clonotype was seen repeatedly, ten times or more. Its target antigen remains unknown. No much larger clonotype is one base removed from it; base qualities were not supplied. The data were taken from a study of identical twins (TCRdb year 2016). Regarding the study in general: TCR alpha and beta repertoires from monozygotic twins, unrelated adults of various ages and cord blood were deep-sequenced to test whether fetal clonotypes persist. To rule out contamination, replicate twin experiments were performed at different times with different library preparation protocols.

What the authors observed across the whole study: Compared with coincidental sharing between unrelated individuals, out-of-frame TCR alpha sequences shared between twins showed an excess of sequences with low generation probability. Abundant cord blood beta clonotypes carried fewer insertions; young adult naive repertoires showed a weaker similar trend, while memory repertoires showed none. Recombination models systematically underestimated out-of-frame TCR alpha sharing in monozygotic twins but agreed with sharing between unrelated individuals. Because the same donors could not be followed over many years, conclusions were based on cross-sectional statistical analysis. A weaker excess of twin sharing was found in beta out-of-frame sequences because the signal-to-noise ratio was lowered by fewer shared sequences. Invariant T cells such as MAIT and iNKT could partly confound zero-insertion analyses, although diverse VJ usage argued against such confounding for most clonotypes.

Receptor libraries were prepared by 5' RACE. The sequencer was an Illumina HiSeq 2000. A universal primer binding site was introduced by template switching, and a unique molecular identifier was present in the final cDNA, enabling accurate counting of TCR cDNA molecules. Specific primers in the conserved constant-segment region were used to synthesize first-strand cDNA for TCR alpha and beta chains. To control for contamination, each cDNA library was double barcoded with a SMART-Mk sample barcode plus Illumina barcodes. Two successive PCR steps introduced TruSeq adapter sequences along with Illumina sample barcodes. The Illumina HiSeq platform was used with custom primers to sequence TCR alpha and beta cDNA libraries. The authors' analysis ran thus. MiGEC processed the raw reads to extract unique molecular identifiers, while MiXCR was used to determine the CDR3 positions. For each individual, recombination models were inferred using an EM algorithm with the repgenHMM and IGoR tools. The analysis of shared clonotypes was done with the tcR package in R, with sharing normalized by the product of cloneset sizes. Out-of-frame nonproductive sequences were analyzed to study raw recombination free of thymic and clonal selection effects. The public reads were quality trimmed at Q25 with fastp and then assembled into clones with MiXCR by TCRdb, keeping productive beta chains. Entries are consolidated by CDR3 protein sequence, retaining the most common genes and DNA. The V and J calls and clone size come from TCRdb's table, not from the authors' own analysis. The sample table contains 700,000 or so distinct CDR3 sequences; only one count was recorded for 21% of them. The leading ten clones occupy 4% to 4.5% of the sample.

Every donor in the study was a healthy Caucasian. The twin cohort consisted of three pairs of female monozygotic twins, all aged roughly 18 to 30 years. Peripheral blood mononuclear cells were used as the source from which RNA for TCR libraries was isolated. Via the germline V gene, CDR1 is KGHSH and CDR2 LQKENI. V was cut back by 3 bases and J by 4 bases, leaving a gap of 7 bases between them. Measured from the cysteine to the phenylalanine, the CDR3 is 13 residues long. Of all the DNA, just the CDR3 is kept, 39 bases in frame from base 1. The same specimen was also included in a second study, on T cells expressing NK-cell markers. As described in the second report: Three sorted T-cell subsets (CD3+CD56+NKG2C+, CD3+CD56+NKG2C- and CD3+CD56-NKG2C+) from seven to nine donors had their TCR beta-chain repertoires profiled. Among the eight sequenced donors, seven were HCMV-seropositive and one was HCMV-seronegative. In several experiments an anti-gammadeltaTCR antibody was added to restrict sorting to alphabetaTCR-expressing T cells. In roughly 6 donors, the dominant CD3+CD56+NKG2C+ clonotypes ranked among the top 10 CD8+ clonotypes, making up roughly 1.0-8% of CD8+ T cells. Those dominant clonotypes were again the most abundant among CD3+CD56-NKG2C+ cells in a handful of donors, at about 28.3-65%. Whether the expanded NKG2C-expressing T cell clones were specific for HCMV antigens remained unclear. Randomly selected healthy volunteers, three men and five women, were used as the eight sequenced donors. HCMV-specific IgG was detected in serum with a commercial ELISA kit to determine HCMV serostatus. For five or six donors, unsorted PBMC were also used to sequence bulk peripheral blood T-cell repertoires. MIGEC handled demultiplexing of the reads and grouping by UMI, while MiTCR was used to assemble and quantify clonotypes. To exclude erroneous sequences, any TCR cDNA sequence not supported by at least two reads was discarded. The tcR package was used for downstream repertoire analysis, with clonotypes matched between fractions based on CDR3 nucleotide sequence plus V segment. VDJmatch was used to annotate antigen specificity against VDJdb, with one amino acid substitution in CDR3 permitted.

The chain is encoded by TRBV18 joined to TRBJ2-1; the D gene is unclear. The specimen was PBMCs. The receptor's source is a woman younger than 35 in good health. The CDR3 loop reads CASSPALYNEQFF. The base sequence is TGTGCCAGCTCACCCGCACTATACAATGAGCAGTTCTTC.